A selection of T cell receptor beta chains follows, all from one sample in a study of CD8 T cells in Susac syndrome. Using its own MiXCR run on the immunoSEQ multiplex PCR reads, TCRdb lists one record per CDR3 protein. The repertoire holds under 200,000 distinct CDR3 sequences, roughly 90% seen once, with 0.087% in the top ten. The source material was CD4+ T cells from PBMCs. Receptors were obtained from a human donor with Susac syndrome. Each CDR3 is given without its conserved first and last residue. Each record gives: V gene, CDR3 length, J gene, CDR3 protein.

V gene: TRBV4-2; CDR3 length: 13; J gene: TRBJ2-5; CDR3 protein: ASSQENTAEETQY
V gene: TRBV7-2; CDR3 length: 11; J gene: TRBJ1-3; CDR3 protein: ASSQSPTNTIY
V gene: TRBV5-1; CDR3 length: 13; J gene: TRBJ1-4; CDR3 protein: ASAMTGKQNEKLF
V gene: TRBV3-1; CDR3 length: 11; J gene: TRBJ2-7; CDR3 protein: ASSQERHREQY
V gene: TRBV12-3/TRBV12-4; CDR3 length: 14; J gene: TRBJ1-2; CDR3 protein: ASSLASKGQGYGYT
V gene: TRBV20-1; CDR3 length: 14; J gene: TRBJ1-4; CDR3 protein: SEEDRGLITNEKLF
V gene: TRBV24-1; CDR3 length: 11; J gene: TRBJ2-1; CDR3 protein: ATSDPGEHEQF
V gene: TRBV2; CDR3 length: 11; J gene: TRBJ2-5; CDR3 protein: ASNDLGVETQY
V gene: TRBV5-1; CDR3 length: 17; J gene: TRBJ2-3; CDR3 protein: ASSLRGLAGRPSTDTQY
V gene: TRBV2; CDR3 length: 12; J gene: TRBJ1-5; CDR3 protein: ASSEGQVVQPQH
V gene: TRBV18; CDR3 length: 13; J gene: TRBJ1-6; CDR3 protein: ASSADSGGNSPLH
V gene: TRBV14; CDR3 length: 13; J gene: TRBJ2-7; CDR3 protein: ASSDRTGGIYEQY
V gene: TRBV20-1; CDR3 length: 11; J gene: TRBJ2-7; CDR3 protein: SARFVGVYEQY
V gene: TRBV21-1; CDR3 length: 9; J gene: TRBJ1-1; CDR3 protein: AGRVNTEAF
V gene: TRBV19; CDR3 length: 15; J gene: TRBJ2-4; CDR3 protein: ASSIVDRVVSGVIQY
V gene: TRBV6-5; CDR3 length: 11; J gene: TRBJ2-2; CDR3 protein: ASNNRNTGELF
V gene: TRBV18; CDR3 length: 13; J gene: TRBJ1-2; CDR3 protein: ASSPSGQDLYGYT
V gene: TRBV10-3; CDR3 length: 13; J gene: TRBJ2-5; CDR3 protein: AISDSGGLRETQY
V gene: TRBV12-3/TRBV12-4; CDR3 length: 12; J gene: TRBJ2-7; CDR3 protein: ASSFRPINWEQY
V gene: TRBV3-1; CDR3 length: 11; J gene: TRBJ1-2; CDR3 protein: ASSQDDGYGYT
V gene: TRBV6-6; CDR3 length: 13; J gene: TRBJ1-1; CDR3 protein: ASSSGGLLNTEAF
V gene: TRBV2; CDR3 length: 14; J gene: TRBJ2-5; CDR3 protein: ASSEATSGRGKTQY
V gene: TRBV19; CDR3 length: 12; J gene: TRBJ2-7; CDR3 protein: ASSFSGNLYEQY
V gene: TRBV20-1; CDR3 length: 11; J gene: TRBJ1-4; CDR3 protein: SAQDRGREKLF
V gene: TRBV7-3; CDR3 length: 13; J gene: TRBJ2-3; CDR3 protein: ASSPLGDQGHTQY
V gene: TRBV18; CDR3 length: 12; J gene: TRBJ1-6; CDR3 protein: ASSSTELNSPLH
V gene: TRBV7-9; CDR3 length: 12; J gene: TRBJ1-1; CDR3 protein: ASSPVAENTEAF
V gene: TRBV14; CDR3 length: 14; J gene: TRBJ1-3; CDR3 protein: ASSPNGIISGNTIY
V gene: TRBV11-2; CDR3 length: 12; J gene: TRBJ2-1; CDR3 protein: ASSLGGLVGEQF
V gene: TRBV5-1; CDR3 length: 14; J gene: TRBJ1-2; CDR3 protein: ASSPPRDRGVGGYT
V gene: TRBV5-1; CDR3 length: 14; J gene: TRBJ1-6; CDR3 protein: ASSFLVPGDNSPLH
V gene: TRBV7-9; CDR3 length: 13; J gene: TRBJ2-3; CDR3 protein: ASSSLGTDTDTQY
V gene: TRBV18; CDR3 length: 16; J gene: TRBJ2-4; CDR3 protein: ASSPTGGFEVAKNIQY
V gene: TRBV5-1; CDR3 length: 17; J gene: TRBJ2-7; CDR3 protein: ASSWGGLAVLDAGYEQY
V gene: TRBV30; CDR3 length: 10; J gene: TRBJ1-5; CDR3 protein: ASSTEEQPQH
V gene: TRBV7-3; CDR3 length: 13; J gene: TRBJ2-1; CDR3 protein: ASSLTAGSINEQF
V gene: TRBV11-2; CDR3 length: 15; J gene: TRBJ1-6; CDR3 protein: ASSLYNRGALNSPLH
V gene: TRBV28; CDR3 length: 13; J gene: TRBJ2-7; CDR3 protein: ASSSLGRQTYEQY
V gene: TRBV6-5; CDR3 length: 15; J gene: TRBJ2-7; CDR3 protein: ASSYKSGSAHAYEQY
V gene: TRBV10-3; CDR3 length: 15; J gene: TRBJ2-1; CDR3 protein: AISENQGREGGDEQF
V gene: TRBV14; CDR3 length: 16; J gene: TRBJ2-7; CDR3 protein: AISSGLAGKFFSYEQY
V gene: TRBV4-3; CDR3 length: 13; J gene: TRBJ1-1; CDR3 protein: ASSQVGRMNTEAF
V gene: TRBV29-1; CDR3 length: 10; J gene: TRBJ1-1; CDR3 protein: SVSTVNTEAF
V gene: TRBV27; CDR3 length: 11; J gene: TRBJ2-3; CDR3 protein: ASSLVWEDTQY
V gene: TRBV20-1; CDR3 length: 13; J gene: TRBJ2-7; CDR3 protein: SARRVRSSSYEQY
V gene: TRBV12-3/TRBV12-4; CDR3 length: 10; J gene: TRBJ2-5; CDR3 protein: ASRRNQETQY
V gene: TRBV21-1; CDR3 length: 10; J gene: TRBJ2-5; CDR3 protein: ASSKDWETQY
V gene: TRBV7-3; CDR3 length: 14; J gene: TRBJ2-2; CDR3 protein: ASSLNSGGAAGELF
V gene: TRBV5-6; CDR3 length: 14; J gene: TRBJ2-7; CDR3 protein: ASSSPDRFRLDEQY
V gene: TRBV7-8; CDR3 length: 17; J gene: TRBJ2-5; CDR3 protein: ASSQPGGTSGRKQETQY
V gene: TRBV28; CDR3 length: 11; J gene: TRBJ1-2; CDR3 protein: ASRKTGKDGYT
V gene: TRBV4-1; CDR3 length: 13; J gene: TRBJ1-1; CDR3 protein: ASSQDRLMNTEAF
V gene: TRBV4-1; CDR3 length: 14; J gene: TRBJ2-3; CDR3 protein: ASSQGDRDSGSTQY
V gene: TRBV29-1; CDR3 length: 11; J gene: TRBJ1-5; CDR3 protein: SVGDRSNQPQH
V gene: TRBV7-2; CDR3 length: 13; J gene: TRBJ1-2; CDR3 protein: ASSLVGTENYGYT
V gene: TRBV6-5; CDR3 length: 12; J gene: TRBJ2-1; CDR3 protein: ASSYSGSPIEQF
V gene: TRBV6-2/TRBV6-3; CDR3 length: 10; J gene: TRBJ2-3; CDR3 protein: ASSRHTDTQY
V gene: TRBV19; CDR3 length: 12; J gene: TRBJ1-5; CDR3 protein: ASTSRPDDQPQH
V gene: TRBV12-3/TRBV12-4; CDR3 length: 11; J gene: TRBJ1-1; CDR3 protein: ASTNREDTEAF